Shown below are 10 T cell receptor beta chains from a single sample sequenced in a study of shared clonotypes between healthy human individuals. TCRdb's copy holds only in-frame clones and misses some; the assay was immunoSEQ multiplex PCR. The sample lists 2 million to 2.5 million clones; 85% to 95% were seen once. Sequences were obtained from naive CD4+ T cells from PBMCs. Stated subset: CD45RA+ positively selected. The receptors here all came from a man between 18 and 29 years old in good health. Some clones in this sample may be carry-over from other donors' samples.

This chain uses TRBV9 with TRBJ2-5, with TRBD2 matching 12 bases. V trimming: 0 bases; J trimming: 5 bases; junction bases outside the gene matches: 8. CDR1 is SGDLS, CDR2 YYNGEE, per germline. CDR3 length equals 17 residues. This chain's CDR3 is CASSVGTSGIRTETQYF. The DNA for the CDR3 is TGTGCCAGCAGCGTAGGGACTAGCGGGATCAGGACTGAGACCCAGTACTTC.

As DNA, the CDR3 is TGTGCCATCAAAGAGTCGGGACAAGAAAATTCACCCCTCCACTTT. This gives the protein CAIKESGQENSPLHF. This rearrangement joins TRBV10-3 to TRBJ1-6, with D possibly being TRBD1 (6 bases). Germline V gene data show CDR1 as ENHRY and CDR2 as SYGVKD. V lost 7 bases and J 7 bases, leaving 17 bases between the germline ends. The CDR3 consists of 15 residues.

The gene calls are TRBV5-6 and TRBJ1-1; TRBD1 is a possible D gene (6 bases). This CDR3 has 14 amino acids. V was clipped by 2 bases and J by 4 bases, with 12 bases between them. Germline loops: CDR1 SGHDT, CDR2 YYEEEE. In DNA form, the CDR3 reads TGTGCCAGCAGCTTCAGGGGCGTAGGCACTGAAGCTTTCTTT. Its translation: CASSFRGVGTEAFF.

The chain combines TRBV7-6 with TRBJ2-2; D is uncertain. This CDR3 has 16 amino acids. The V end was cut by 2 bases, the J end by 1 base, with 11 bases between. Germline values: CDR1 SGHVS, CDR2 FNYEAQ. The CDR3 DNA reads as TGTGCCAGCAGCTTATTACAGCCTTTGAACACCGGGGAGCTGTTTTTT. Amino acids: CASSLLQPLNTGELFF.

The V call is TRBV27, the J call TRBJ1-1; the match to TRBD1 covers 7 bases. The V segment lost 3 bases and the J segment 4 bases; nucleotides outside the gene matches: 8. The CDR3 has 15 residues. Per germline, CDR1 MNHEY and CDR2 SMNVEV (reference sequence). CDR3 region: CASSFGRGVTTEAFF. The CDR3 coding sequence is TGTGCCAGCAGTTTCGGCAGGGGGGTAACCACTGAAGCTTTCTTT.

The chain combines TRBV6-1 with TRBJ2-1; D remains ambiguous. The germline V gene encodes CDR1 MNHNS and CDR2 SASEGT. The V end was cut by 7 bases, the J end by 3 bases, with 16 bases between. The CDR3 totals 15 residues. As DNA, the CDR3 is TGTGCCAGCACCCTAGGTATCGTACTCTACAATGAGCAGTTCTTC. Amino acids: CASTLGIVLYNEQFF.

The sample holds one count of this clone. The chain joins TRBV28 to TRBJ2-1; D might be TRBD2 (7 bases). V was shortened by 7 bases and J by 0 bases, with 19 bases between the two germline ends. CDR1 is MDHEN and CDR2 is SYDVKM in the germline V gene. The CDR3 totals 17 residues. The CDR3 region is CASKLAGPQGSYNEQFF. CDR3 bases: TGTGCCAGCAAGTTAGCGGGTCCACAGGGCTCCTACAATGAGCAGTTCTTC.

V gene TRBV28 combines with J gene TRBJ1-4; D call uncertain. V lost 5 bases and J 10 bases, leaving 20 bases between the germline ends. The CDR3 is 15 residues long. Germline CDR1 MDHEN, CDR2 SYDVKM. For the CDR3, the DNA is TGTGCCAGCAGTCCTCGGGGAGGAAGGGCCAGAAAACTGTTTTTT. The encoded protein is CASSPRGGRARKLFF.

The CDR3 DNA sequence: TGTGCCAGCAGCCACACCAGCACAGATACGCAGTATTTT. Residues: CASSHTSTDTQYF. The rearrangement links TRBV4-2 to TRBJ2-3, with unresolved D. The germline V gene encodes CDR1 LGHNA and CDR2 YNFKEQ. The CDR3 is 13 residues long. The V end was cut by 3 bases, the J end by 0 bases, with 4 bases between.

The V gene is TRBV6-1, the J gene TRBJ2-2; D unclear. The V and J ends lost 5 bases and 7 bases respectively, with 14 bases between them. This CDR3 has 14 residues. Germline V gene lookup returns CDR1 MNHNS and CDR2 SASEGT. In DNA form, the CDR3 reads TGTGCCAGCAGTAGCGACTGGAACGTCGGGGAGCTGTTTTTT. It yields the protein CASSSDWNVGELFF.